This T cell receptor (beta chain) was observed in a study of T-cell memory formation after mild COVID-19. Germline CDR1 and CDR2: SGHRS and YFSETQ. This CDR3 has 14 amino acids. V trimming: 4 bases; J trimming: 7 bases; junction bases outside the gene matches: 11. Each CDR3 protein is one row after TCRdb ran MiXCR on the 5' RACE reads. The data contain 200,000 to 300,000 distinct CDR3 sequences, over 15% of them seen just once; the ten biggest clones take up around 20%. The specimen sequenced was PBMCs or a T cell subset sorted from them (not recorded which). The source of this sequence is a young man who had mild COVID-19 (a few samples of this study predate the infection). Cell type and time point are not known. V gene TRBV5-1 combines with J gene TRBJ2-7, with TRBD1 matching 7 bases. Here the CDR3 reads CASSLRQGSEEQYF. CDR3 nucleotides: TGCGCCAGCAGCCTAAGACAGGGTAGTGAGGAGCAGTACTTC.